This T cell receptor (beta chain) was observed in a study of tumor-infiltrating lymphocytes in primary liver carcinoma. Overall study context: Stage T1-T3 N0M0 tumors spanned roughly 4 to 10 cm. Productive TCRbeta reads per sample were roughly 3.5 to 8 million, not differing by tissue.

Germline values: CDR1 SGHAT, CDR2 FQNNGV. The CDR3 loop spans 15 amino acids. Comments on this clonotype: One junction end disagrees with the germline gene, perhaps due to a read error.

Reverse transcription of approximately 500 ng total RNA with a constant-region primer produced TCR beta cDNA. Nested multiplex PCR, run for three rounds with slightly modified ARM-PCR, yielded TCR beta libraries. Forward primers for TRBV1-TRBV30 and a C-beta reverse primer served the first two PCR rounds, at about 10 cycles each. MiXCR, applied by TCRdb to the multiplex PCR reads, yields one record per CDR3 protein. Of 100,000 or so distinct CDR3 sequences detected, around two thirds appear once; the ten largest clones hold about 12%. Extraction of RNA together with DNA used about 18-30 mg of unsorted bulk tissue. No patient had received treatment, and all had chronic HBV infection. Uniformly, tumor samples exhibited a viable tumor cell fraction exceeding 75%.

The receptor was derived from a woman aged 55-69 years with primary liver carcinoma and hepatitis B virus infection. The chain couples TRBV11-2 to TRBJ2-4; no firm D call. Specimen: liver tumor tissue from sampling region 2. Subset specified: tumor region T2, inferior pole. The CDR3 DNA follows: TGTGCTTCCGTGGTCAGCCCCTTAGCCAAGAACATTCAGTACTTC. Translated, it gives CASVVSPLAKNIQYF.